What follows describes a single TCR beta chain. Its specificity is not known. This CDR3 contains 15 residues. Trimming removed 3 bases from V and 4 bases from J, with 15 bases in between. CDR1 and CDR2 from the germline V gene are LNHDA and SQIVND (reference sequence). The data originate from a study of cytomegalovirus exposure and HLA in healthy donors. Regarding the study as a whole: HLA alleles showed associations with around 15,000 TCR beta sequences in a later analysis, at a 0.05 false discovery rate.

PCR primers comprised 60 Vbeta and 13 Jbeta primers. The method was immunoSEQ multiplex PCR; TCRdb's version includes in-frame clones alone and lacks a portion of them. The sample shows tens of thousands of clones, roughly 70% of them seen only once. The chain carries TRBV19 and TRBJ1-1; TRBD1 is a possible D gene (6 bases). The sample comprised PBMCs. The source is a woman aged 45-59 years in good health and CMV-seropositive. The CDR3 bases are TGTGCCAGTAGTATCGGTAACAGGGTTGGCACTGAAGCTTTCTTT. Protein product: CASSIGNRVGTEAFF.